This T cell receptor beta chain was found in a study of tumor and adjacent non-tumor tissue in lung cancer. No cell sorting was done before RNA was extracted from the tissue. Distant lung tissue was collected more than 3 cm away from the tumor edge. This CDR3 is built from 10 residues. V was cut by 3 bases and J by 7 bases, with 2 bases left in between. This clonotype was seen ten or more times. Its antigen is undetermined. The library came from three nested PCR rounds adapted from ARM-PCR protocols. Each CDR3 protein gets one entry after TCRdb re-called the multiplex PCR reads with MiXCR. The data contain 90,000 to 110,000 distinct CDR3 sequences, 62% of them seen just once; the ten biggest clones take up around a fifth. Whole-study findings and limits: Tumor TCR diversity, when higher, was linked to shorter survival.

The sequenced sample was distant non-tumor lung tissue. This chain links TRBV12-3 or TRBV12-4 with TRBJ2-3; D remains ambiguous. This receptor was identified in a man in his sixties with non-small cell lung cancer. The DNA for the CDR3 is TGTGCCAGCAGTTTGAATACGCAGTATTTT. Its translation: CASSLNTQYF.